Sequencing of this TCR beta chain was carried out in a study of blood T cell repertoires in COVID-19. Study summary: In each case, the material was cDNA or gDNA derived from T cells, B-cell-depleted T cells, or PBMCs.

The authors' processing: Estimates of nucleated cell counts were drawn from the amplification of reference gene primers. TCRdb's copy holds only in-frame clones and misses some; the assay was immunoSEQ multiplex PCR. V, J and clone size were drawn from that table, and D and trimming were deduced from the DNA. Found here are some 200,000 clones, around 91% of them singletons; the top ten hold about 5%. CDR1 is LGHNA, CDR2 YNFKEQ, per germline. Trimming cost V 4 bases and J 3 bases, with 18 bases left between them. CDR3 length equals 16 residues. This clonotype was sampled from a woman between 35 and 50 years old with acute or convalescent COVID-19. This chain joins TRBV4-2 and TRBJ1-2; D perhaps matches TRBD1 (6 bases). Sequencing was done on a sample of peripheral blood. The CDR3 sequence is CASSPQVSRTDYGYTF. The CDR3 region has the DNA TGTGCCAGCAGCCCCCAAGTGAGCCGGACAGACTATGGCTACACCTTC.